This entry features one TCR beta chain sequence. Its antigen is undetermined. This sample was included in a study of yellow fever vaccine responses in identical twins. Whole-study results and caveats: Twins reportedly appeared to share part of their vaccine T cell response while keeping part individual.

A single record per CDR3 protein comes from TCRdb applying MiXCR to the RT-PCR reads. The profile shows approximately 2,800 distinct CDR3 sequences, around 90% of them singletons. V lost 4 bases and J lost 4, with 6 bases in between. The CDR3 totals 11 residues. The germline V gene has CDR1 DFQATT and CDR2 SNEGSKA (reference sequence). The TCR originated in a female donor who received the yellow fever vaccine. Specimen: T cells from blood (PBMCs), unsorted or a sorted subset (not recorded which), collected before or after yellow fever vaccination (not recorded which). The rearrangement joins TRBV20-1 to TRBJ2-3; D unresolved. CDR3 in amino acids: CSAITADTQYF. The CDR3 coding sequence is TGCAGTGCTATTACGGCAGATACGCAGTATTTT.